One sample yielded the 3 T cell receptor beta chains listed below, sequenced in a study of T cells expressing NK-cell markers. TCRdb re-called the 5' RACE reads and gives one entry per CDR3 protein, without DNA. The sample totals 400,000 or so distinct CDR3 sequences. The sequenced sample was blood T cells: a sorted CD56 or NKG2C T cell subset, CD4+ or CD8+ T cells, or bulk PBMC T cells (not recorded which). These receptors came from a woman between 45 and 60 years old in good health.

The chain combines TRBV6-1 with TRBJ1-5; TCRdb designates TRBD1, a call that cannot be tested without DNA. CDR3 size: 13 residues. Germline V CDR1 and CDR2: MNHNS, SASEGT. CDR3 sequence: CASSPGGYQPQHF.

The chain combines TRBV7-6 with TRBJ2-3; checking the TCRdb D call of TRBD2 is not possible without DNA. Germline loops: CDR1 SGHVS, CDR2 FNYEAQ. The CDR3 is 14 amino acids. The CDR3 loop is CASSRGGGTDTQYF.

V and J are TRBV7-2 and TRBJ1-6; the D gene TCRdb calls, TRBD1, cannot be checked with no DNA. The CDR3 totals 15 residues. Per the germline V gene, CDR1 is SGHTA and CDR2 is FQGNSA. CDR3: CASSLDRSYNSPLHF.